Listed below are T cell receptor beta chains from one sample, sequenced in a study of tumor and adjacent non-tumor tissue in lung cancer. TCRdb processed the multiplex PCR reads anew with MiXCR; each CDR3 protein has one entry. Of more than 45,000 distinct CDR3 sequences listed, 74% are singletons. What was sequenced was distant non-tumor lung tissue. The receptors here all came from a woman in her fifties or sixties with non-small cell lung cancer. The CDR3 runs from the conserved cysteine through the conserved F or W. D genes are given only for firm matches. Only part of the rows carry a size: once, few, many, or a class if the clone is expanded.

clone size | J gene | V gene | D gene | CDR3 DNA | CDR3 protein
- | TRBJ1-1 | TRBV6-5 | - | TGTATCAGCAACTCTTTCGGCCACACTGAAGCTTTCTTT | CISNSFGHTEAFF
many | TRBJ2-7 | TRBV20-1 | TRBD2 | TGCAGTGCTAGAGCTCCGGGACTAGTCGGGGAGCAGTACTTC | CSARAPGLVGEQYF
- | TRBJ1-1 | TRBV6-5 | TRBD1 | TGTGCCAGCAGCAGTACAGGGGGCACCGAAGTTTTCTTT | CASSSTGGTEVFF
- | TRBJ2-3 | TRBV24-1 | TRBD1 | TGTGTCACCAGTGACCCAGGACAGGGCCGGGCAGATAGGCAGTATTTT | CVTSDPGQGRADRQYF
few | TRBJ1-1 | TRBV19 | - | TGTGCCAGCAATCCAGGGGCAAGGAACACTGAAGCTTTCTTT | CASNPGARNTEAFF
- | TRBJ2-7 | TRBV11-2 | - | TGTGCCAGCAACTTACTAACAGGGCGCTACGAGCAGTACTTC | CASNLLTGRYEQYF
- | TRBJ2-4 | TRBV6-1 | TRBD1 | TGTGCCAGCAGTGAACGGGGACAGGGGGCCGTGGCCAAAAGCATTCAGTACTTC | CASSERGQGAVAKSIQYF
- | TRBJ2-1 | TRBV11-1 | - | TGTGCCAGCAATCGGGGTTTCGCAGCGAGTTCCTACAATGAGCAGTTTTTC | CASNRGFAASSYNEQFF
- | TRBJ2-4 | TRBV6-2/TRBV6-3 | - | TGTGCCAGCAGTTATGAGTTTATTTTCAAGAAATACTTC | CASSYEFIFKKYF
- | TRBJ1-2 | TRBV14 | - | TGTGCCAGCAGCACCGGGATAGGGAACGGCTACACTTTC | CASSTGIGNGYTF
- | TRBJ1-6 | TRBV7-3 | - | TGTACCAGCAGCCTCGGACTGACGAATTCACCCCTCCACTTT | CTSSLGLTNSPLHF
- | TRBJ2-2 | TRBV10-3 | TRBD2 | TGTGCCATCAGTGAGAACGGGGGGTCGGGCGGGGTGCTGTTTTTT | CAISENGGSGGVLFF
- | TRBJ2-2 | TRBV4-1 | - | TGCGCCAGCAGCCGGTACACCTCTAGAGGGAGTGGTACTGGGGAGCTGTTTTTT | CASSRYTSRGSGTGELFF
- | TRBJ1-1 | TRBV29-1 | - | TGCAGCGCCACGACAGCTATGAACACTGAAGCTTTCTTT | CSATTAMNTEAFF
- | TRBJ1-1 | TRBV7-8 | - | TGTGCCGGCAGCTCTAGTTGGGGGGAGATGGATGGTGTCTCTGAAGCTTTCTTT | CAGSSSWGEMDGVSEAFF
many | TRBJ2-1 | TRBV12-3/TRBV12-4 | TRBD1 | TGTGCCAGCAGTAGAGGGACAGAAGATGAGCAGTTCTTC | CASSRGTEDEQFF
- | TRBJ1-2 | TRBV20-1 | TRBD1 | TGCAGTGTTCGGACAGGGGTCTATGGCTACACCTTT | CSVRTGVYGYTF
- | TRBJ2-6 | TRBV6-2/TRBV6-3 | - | TGTGCCAGCTCTAACCACAAAGGGGAAACCTCTGTGGCCAACGTCCTGAGTTTC | CASSNHKGETSVANVLSF
- | TRBJ2-3 | TRBV4-3 | - | TGCGCCAGCAGCCTCTTATATGGCGACCGTGCTGGAGATACGCAGTATTTT | CASSLLYGDRAGDTQYF
- | TRBJ2-1 | TRBV6-2/TRBV6-3 | - | TGTGCCAGCAGTTACTCGAATTCGTTTTTCCACGGTGCAGACCCATACAATGAGCAGTTCTTC | CASSYSNSFFHGADPYNEQFF
- | TRBJ2-1 | TRBV29-1 | - | TGCAGTGTTGAGAGCGGGACAGTTAGCTCCTATAATGAGCAGTTGTTC | CSVESGTVSSYNEQLF
- | TRBJ2-6 | TRBV28 | TRBD1 | TGTGCCAGCAGGGCGGACAGGGGGCTATCCGGGGCCAACATCCTGACTTTC | CASRADRGLSGANILTF
many | TRBJ2-7 | TRBV4-3 | TRBD1 | TGCGCCAGCAGCCCATCGACAGGGATCTACGAGCAGTACTTC | CASSPSTGIYEQYF
once | TRBJ2-6 | TRBV29-1 | - | TGCAGCGTCGTTTCCTCTGGGGCCAACCTCCTGACTTTC | CSVVSSGANLLTF
- | TRBJ2-7 | TRBV29-1 | - | TGCAGCGTTGGGACCGGCTACGAGCAGTACTTC | CSVGTGYEQYF
- | TRBJ2-7 | TRBV29-1 | - | TGCAGCGCCCAGGGCCATCTCAGTGAGGATTACGAGCAGTACTTC | CSAQGHLSEDYEQYF
- | TRBJ2-5 | TRBV6-5 | - | TGTGCCAGTAGTGCCCAGGAAGAGAAAGAGACCCAGTACTTC | CASSAQEEKETQYF
- | TRBJ1-5 | TRBV4-1 | TRBD1 | TGCACCAGCAGCCAAGGACAGGGCAACCATCAGCCCCAGCATTTT | CTSSQGQGNHQPQHF
- | TRBJ2-1 | TRBV7-8 | - | TGTGCCAGCAGCTCCACGCCGCCTTCCCGCTACTACAATGAGCAGTTCTTC | CASSSTPPSRYYNEQFF
- | TRBJ1-4 | TRBV4-3 | - | TGCGTCAGCAGCCGAGATGCGAGGGTGACTAATGAAAAACTGTTTTTT | CVSSRDARVTNEKLFF
many | TRBJ2-7 | TRBV5-6 | TRBD1 | TGTGCCAGCACCCGGGACAGGTCCTATTCCTACGAGCAGTACTTC | CASTRDRSYSYEQYF
once | TRBJ1-1 | TRBV6-2/TRBV6-3 | - | TGTGCCAGCAGTTACATGGGGTCAACTGAAGCTTTCTTT | CASSYMGSTEAFF
- | TRBJ1-4 | TRBV24-1 | - | TGTGCCACCAATGAGGGACCCCGAGGGAGGAATATGAAAGGAAAACTGTTTTTT | CATNEGPRGRNMKGKLFF
- | TRBJ2-5 | TRBV6-2/TRBV6-3 | - | TGTGTCAGCAGTTTCGAGGGAGAGACCCAGTACTTC | CVSSFEGETQYF
- | TRBJ2-2 | TRBV11-3 | - | TGTGCCAGCAGCACGAACAACGGGGAGCGGTTTTTT | CASSTNNGERFF